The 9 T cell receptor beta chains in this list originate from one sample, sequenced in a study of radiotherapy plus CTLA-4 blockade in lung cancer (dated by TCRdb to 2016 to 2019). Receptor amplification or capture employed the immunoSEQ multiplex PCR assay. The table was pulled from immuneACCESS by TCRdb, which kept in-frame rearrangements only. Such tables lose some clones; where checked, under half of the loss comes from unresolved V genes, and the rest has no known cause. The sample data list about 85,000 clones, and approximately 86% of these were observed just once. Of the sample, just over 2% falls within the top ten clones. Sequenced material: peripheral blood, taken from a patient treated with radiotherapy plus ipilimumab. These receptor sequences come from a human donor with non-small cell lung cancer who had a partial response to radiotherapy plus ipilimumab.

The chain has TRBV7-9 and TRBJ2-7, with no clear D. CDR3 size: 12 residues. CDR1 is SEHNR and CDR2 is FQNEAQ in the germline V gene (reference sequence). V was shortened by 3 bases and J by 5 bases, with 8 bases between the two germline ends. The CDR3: CASSFTANEQYV. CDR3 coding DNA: TGTGCCAGCAGCTTTACAGCCAACGAGCAGTACGTC.

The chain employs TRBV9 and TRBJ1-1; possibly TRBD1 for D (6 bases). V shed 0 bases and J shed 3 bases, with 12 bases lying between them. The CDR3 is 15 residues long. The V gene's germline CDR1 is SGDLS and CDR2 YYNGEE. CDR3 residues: CASSVEDSGYTEAFF. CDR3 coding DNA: TGTGCCAGCAGCGTAGAGGACAGTGGGTACACTGAAGCTTTCTTT. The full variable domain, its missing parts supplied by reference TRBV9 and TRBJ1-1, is DSGVTQTPKHLITATGQRVTLRCSPRSGDLSVYWYQQSLDQGLQFLIQYYNGEERAKGNILERFSAQQFPDLHSELNLSSLELGDSALYFCASSVEDSGYTEAFFGQGTRLTVV.

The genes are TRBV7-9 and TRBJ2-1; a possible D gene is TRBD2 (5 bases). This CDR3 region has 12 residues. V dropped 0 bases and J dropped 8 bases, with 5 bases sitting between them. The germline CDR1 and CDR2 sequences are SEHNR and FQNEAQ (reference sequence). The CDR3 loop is CASSLARDEQFF. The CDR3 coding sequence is TGTGCCAGCAGCTTAGCGAGGGATGAGCAGTTCTTC.

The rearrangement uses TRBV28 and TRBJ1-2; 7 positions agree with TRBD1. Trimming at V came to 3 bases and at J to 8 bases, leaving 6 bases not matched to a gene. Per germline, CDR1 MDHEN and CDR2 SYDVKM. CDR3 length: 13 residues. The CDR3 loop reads CASSFSQGRGYTF. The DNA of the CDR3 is TGTGCCAGCAGTTTCTCACAGGGGCGAGGCTACACCTTC.

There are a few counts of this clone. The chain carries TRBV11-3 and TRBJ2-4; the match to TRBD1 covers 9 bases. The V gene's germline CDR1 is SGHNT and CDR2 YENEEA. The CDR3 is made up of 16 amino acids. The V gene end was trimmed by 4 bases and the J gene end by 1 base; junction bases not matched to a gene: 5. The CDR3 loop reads CASSSNRGLAKNIQYF. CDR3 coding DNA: TGTGCCAGCAGCTCTAACAGGGGGCTGGCCAAAAACATTCAGTACTTC.

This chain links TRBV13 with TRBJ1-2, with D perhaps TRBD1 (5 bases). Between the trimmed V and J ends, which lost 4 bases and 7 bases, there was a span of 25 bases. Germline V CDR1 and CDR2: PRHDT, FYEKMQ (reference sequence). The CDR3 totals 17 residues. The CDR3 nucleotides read TGTGCCAGCAGCTCCACCAGAGCAGGGTGGGATCGGAGTGGCTACACCTTC. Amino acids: CASSSTRAGWDRSGYTF.

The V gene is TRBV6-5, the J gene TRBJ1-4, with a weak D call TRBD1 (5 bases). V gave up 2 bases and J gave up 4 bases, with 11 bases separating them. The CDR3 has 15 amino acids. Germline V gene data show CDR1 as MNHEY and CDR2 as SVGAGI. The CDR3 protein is CASSYAGLVNEKLFF. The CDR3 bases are TGTGCCAGCAGTTACGCGGGGCTTGTTAATGAAAAACTGTTTTTT.

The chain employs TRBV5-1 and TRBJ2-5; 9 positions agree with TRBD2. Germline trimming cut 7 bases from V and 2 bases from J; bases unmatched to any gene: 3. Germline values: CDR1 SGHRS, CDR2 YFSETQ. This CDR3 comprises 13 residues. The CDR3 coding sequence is TGCGCCAGCGGGACTAGCAGTCAAGAGACCCAGTACTTC. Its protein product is CASGTSSQETQYF.

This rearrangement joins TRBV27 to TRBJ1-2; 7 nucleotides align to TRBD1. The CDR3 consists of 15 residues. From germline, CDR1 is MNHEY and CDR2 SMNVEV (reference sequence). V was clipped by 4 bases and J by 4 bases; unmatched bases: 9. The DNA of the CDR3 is TGTGCCAGCAGTTCCCCGTCCCGGGACAGCTATGGCTACACCTTC. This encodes CASSSPSRDSYGYTF.